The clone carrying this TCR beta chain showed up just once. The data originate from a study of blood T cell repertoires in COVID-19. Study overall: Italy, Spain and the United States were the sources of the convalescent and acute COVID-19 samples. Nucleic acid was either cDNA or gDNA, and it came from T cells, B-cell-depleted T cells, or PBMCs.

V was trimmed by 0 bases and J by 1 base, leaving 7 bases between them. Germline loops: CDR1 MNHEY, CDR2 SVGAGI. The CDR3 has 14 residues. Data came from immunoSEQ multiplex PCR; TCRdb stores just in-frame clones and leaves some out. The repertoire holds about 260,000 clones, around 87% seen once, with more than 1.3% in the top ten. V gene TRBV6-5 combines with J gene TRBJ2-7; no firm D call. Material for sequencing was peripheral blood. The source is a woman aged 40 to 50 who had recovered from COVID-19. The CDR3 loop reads CASSYSLVSYEQYF. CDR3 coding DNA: TGTGCCAGCAGTTACTCCCTTGTTTCCTACGAGCAGTACTTC.